This TCR beta chain was sequenced during a study of T cell responses to AZD1222 COVID-19 vaccine listed by TCRdb under 2021. In the study overall: A total of over 230 trial participants underwent TCR sequencing, of whom 207 received two doses of AZD1222 and about 25 received two doses of the MenACWY control vaccine. Trial participants were enrolled by age into subgroups of 18-55, 56-69 and 70-plus years, and around 140, 26 and 57 TCR-sequenced participants, respectively, were included in these subgroups. Overall results and qualifications from the work: Reportedly, close to half of the unique spike-specific TCRs recognized epitopes lying outside the regions that are mutated in the B.1.351 and B.1.1.7 variants. Because no day 14 peak-response samples were available, the repertoires could be characterized only after the peak T cell response. The whole spike protein was spanned by vaccine-associated CD4 TCRs, and dominant responses were seen in regions 160-218 and 743-854. The 56-69-year group was small, and its depth increase did not reach significance, likely because of low power. Participants were mostly white British and included more females than males, and it was suggested by the authors that clonal diversity may have been underestimated. Only six or seven AZD1222 recipients were SARS-CoV-2 seropositive at baseline, limiting conclusions about previously exposed vaccinees. A significant rise in spike-specific TCR breadth and depth was observed after two AZD1222 doses relative to day 0 and relative to MenACWY recipients.

From the cysteine up to the phenylalanine, the CDR3 has a length of 18 residues. The kept DNA is CDR3 alone, 54 bases in frame from the first base. CDR1 and CDR2 are drawn from the germline V gene: MGHDK, SYGVNS. Cut back by 1 base and 1 base, the V and J ends lie 14 bases apart. The CDR3 regions of human TCRbeta chains were analyzed by immunosequencing. Per the original workflow: Repertoire TCRs were matched against a reference library of SARS-CoV-2-specific TCRs generated with the MIRA antigen-specificity platform. Breadth was defined as the fraction of unique TCRs that were SARS-CoV-2-associated. Depth was defined as the fraction of total T cells that were SARS-CoV-2-associated. Each spike-specific TCR was assigned to its reactive spike region and to a CD4 or CD8 class using the MIRA data. Log10-transformed breadth and depth values were compared by one-way ANOVA with Sidak's multiple comparisons tests. Not all clones reach the TCRdb copy of this immuneACCESS table, which keeps in-frame sequences only. Checked studies attribute under half of the gap to unresolved V genes and leave the rest unexplained. The V and J calls and the clone size are those of that table, but D and trimming were determined from the DNA. The sample includes about 180,000 clones, with around 90% observed a single time. Jointly, the top ten make up 11% of the sample.

The sample's time point label, in plain terms: about 28 days (+/-7) after the second vaccine dose. AZD1222 recipients given second doses at about 4 weeks or at about 12 weeks were pooled, since spike-specific TCR depth and breadth were not found to differ between the two schedules. Samples from vaccinated people were obtained from the UK trials COV001 and COV002, which included a single-blind randomized controlled phase 2/3 trial of AZD1222 (ChAdOx1 nCoV-19) in healthy adults. Trial participant PBMC samples were collected at day 0 and day 28 after the second dose for TCRbeta chain sequencing. A word on this clone: What antigen it recognizes has not been identified. No clone much larger than this one lies a single base away; base qualities are absent.

The origin of this receptor is an adult who received the AZD1222 COVID-19 vaccine. Source: peripheral blood, taken 28 days after the second AZD1222 dose. Rearrangement joined TRBV25-1 to TRBJ2-6; tentative D gene TRBD2, with 7 bases matching. The sequenced DNA: TGTGCCAGCAGTGAATTCGGGGGCGGGGGTTCTGGGGCCAACGTCCTGACTTTC. This gives the protein CASSEFGGGGSGANVLTF.